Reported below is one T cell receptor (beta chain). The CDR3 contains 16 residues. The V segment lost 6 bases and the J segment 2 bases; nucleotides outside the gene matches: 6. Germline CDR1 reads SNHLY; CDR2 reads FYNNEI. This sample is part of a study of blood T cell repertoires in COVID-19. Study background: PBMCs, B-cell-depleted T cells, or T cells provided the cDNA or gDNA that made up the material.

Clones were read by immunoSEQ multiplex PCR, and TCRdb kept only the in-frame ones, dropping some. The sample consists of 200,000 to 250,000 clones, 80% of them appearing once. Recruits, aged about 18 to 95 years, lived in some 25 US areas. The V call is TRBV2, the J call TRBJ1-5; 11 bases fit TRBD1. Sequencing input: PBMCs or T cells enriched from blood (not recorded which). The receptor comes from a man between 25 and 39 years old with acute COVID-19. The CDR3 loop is CASSDRTGGGNQPQHF. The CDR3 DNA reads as TGTGCCAGCAGCGATCGGACAGGGGGCGGCAATCAGCCCCAGCATTTT.